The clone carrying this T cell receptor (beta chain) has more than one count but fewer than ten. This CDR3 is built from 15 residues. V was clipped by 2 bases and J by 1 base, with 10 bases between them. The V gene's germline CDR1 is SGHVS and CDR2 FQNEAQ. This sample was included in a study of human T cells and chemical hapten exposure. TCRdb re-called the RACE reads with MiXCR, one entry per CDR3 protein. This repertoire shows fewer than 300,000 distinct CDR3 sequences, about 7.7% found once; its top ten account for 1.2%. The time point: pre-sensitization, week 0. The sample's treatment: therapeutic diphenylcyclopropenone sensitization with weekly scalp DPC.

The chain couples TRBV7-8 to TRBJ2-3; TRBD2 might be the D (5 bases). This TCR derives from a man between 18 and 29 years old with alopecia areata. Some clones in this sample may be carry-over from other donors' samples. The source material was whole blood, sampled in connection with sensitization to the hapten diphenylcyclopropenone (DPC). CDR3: CASSLFSGGTDTQYF. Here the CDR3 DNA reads TGTGCCAGCAGCTTATTCAGCGGCGGCACAGATACGCAGTATTTT.